Listed here are 8 T cell receptor beta chains from one sample, sequenced in a study of T cell responses to AZD1222 COVID-19 vaccine. Repertoires were generated with immunoSEQ multiplex PCR, while TCRdb's copy carries only in-frame clones and drops some. The repertoire holds 150,000 or so clones, with around 88% as singletons. Here the sequenced sample was peripheral blood, taken on day 0 of AZD1222 vaccination. The receptors stem from an adult in good health.

This clone occurred once. The chain carries TRBV4-3 and TRBJ1-2; D is unclear. The germline V gene has CDR1 LGHNA and CDR2 YSLEER. The CDR3 covers 14 residues. The ends were cut back, 0 bases at V and 2 bases at J, with 7 bases in the middle. Here the CDR3 DNA reads TGCGCCAGCAGCCAAGAATGGCTGAACTATGGCTACACCTTC. Residues: CASSQEWLNYGYTF.

V usage is TRBV5-4 and J usage is TRBJ1-1, with D possibly matching TRBD1 (5 bases). There are 15 residues in the CDR3. Germline loops: CDR1 SGHNT, CDR2 YYREEE (reference sequence). The germline V and J ends were trimmed by 4 bases and 0 bases, with 13 bases remaining between them. In DNA, the CDR3 is TGTGCCAGCAGCCATTGGACGGACATGAACACTGAAGCTTTCTTT. It specifies CASSHWTDMNTEAFF.

The chain uses TRBV4-3 and TRBJ1-1; TRBD1 matches at 8 bases. The germline V gene encodes CDR1 LGHNA and CDR2 YSLEER. The CDR3 is 13 amino acids. J lost 3 bases, V lost 3 bases, and 0 bases had no gene match. The CDR3 protein is CASSQTGDTEAFF. As DNA, the CDR3 is TGCGCCAGCAGCCAGACAGGGGACACTGAAGCTTTCTTT.

This sequence joins TRBV30 and TRBJ1-1; D gene uncertain. The CDR3 totals 13 residues. V shed 3 bases and J shed 7 bases, with 15 bases lying between them. Germline V gene lookup returns CDR1 GTSNPN and CDR2 SVGIG (reference sequence). The chain's CDR3 is CAWSNIGRNEAFF. The CDR3 coding sequence is TGTGCCTGGAGCAATATCGGACGGAATGAAGCTTTCTTT.

The sample holds one count of this clone. The genes are TRBV28 and TRBJ2-7; tentative D call: TRBD2 (6 bases). The CDR3 totals 14 residues. V gave up 2 bases and J gave up 7 bases, with 15 bases separating them. Germline V lookup: CDR1 MDHEN, CDR2 SYDVKM. The CDR3 region is CASSLGTPPGEQYF. CDR3 nucleotide sequence: TGTGCCAGCAGTTTAGGGACTCCTCCGGGTGAGCAGTACTTC. The full variable domain, its missing parts supplied by reference TRBV28 and TRBJ2-7, is DVKVTQSSRYLVKRTGEKVFLECVQDMDHENMFWYRQDPGLGLRLIYFSYDVKMKEKGDIPEGYSVSREKKERFSLILESASTNQTSMYLCASSLGTPPGEQYFGPGTRLTVT.

The chain combines TRBV9 with TRBJ1-2; D is uncertain. Trimming took off 0 bases at V and 4 bases at J, with 10 bases between the two ends. Germline V gene data show CDR1 as SGDLS and CDR2 as YYNGEE. This CDR3 comprises 14 residues. CDR3 nucleotide sequence: TGTGCCAGCAGCGTAGCGGGAGGGAGCTATGGCTACACCTTC. Translating it yields CASSVAGGSYGYTF. The whole variable domain, filled in from reference TRBV9 and TRBJ1-2, reads DSGVTQTPKHLITATGQRVTLRCSPRSGDLSVYWYQQSLDQGLQFLIQYYNGEERAKGNILERFSAQQFPDLHSELNLSSLELGDSALYFCASSVAGGSYGYTFGSGTRLTVV.

The chain is built from TRBV6-5 and TRBJ2-2; perhaps TRBD1 as D (5 bases). The CDR3 has 14 amino acids. With 4 bases removed from V and 2 bases from J, the gap between germline ends came to 8 bases. The germline V gene has CDR1 MNHEY and CDR2 SVGAGI. The DNA for the CDR3 is TGTGCCAGCAGTTTGGGGCACAACACCGGGGAGCTGTTTTTT. It codes for CASSLGHNTGELFF.

The chain joins TRBV6-2 or TRBV6-3 to TRBJ1-4, with 7 nucleotides matching TRBD1. V gave up 2 bases and J gave up 11 bases; unmatched junction bases: 5. Germline CDR1 is MNHEY and CDR2 is SVGEGT. This CDR3 spans 13 amino acids. The CDR3 nucleotides read TGTGCCAGCAGTTACGCCGACAGGGATAAACTGTTTTTT. This codes for CASSYADRDKLFF.